This T cell receptor beta chain comes out of a study of Graves' ophthalmopathy and Graves' hyperthyroidism. CDR1 SGDLS and CDR2 YYNGEE come from the germline V gene. With V trimmed by 3 bases and J by 6 bases, 7 bases remained unmatched. The CDR3 is 15 residues long. Amplification of the TCR beta CDR3 regions used RNA transcripts (as template). An initial RT-PCR round employing HTBI primers preceded a second-round multiplex PCR. TCRdb re-derived calls from the multiplex PCR reads in MiXCR, one entry per CDR3 protein. The data contain some 39,000 distinct CDR3 sequences, around half of them singletons. This clonotype was recorded at least ten times. Antigen specificity is unknown. Points from the study as a whole: Forecasting of ophthalmopathy progression by the model achieved about 71% sensitivity and around 77% specificity. Blood also harbored most expanded thyroid clonotypes above 0.001 frequency.

Excluded: other autoimmune disease, uncontrolled infection, pregnancy or lactation. The rearrangement uses TRBV9 and TRBJ2-2; TRBD2 aligns across 8 bases. The sequence came from an adult woman with stable Graves' hyperthyroidism. The sample consisted of peripheral blood. This CDR3 reads CASSGTREGSGELFF. In nucleotides, the CDR3 is TGTGCCAGCAGCGGAACCCGGGAGGGGTCCGGGGAGCTGTTTTTT.